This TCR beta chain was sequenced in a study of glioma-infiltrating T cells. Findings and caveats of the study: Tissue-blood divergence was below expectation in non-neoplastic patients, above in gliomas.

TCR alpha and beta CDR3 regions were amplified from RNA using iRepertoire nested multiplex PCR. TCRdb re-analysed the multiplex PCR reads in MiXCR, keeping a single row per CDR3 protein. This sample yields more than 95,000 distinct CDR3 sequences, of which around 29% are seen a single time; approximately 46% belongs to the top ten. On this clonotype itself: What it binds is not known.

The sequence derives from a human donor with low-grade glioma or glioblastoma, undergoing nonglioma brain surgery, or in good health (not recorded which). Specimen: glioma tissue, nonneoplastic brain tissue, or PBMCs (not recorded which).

As DNA, the CDR3 is TGTGCCAGCAGTTCTTTAAGGACAGGGAGTGGAACTAATGAAAAACTGTTTTTT. This codes for CASSSLRTGSGTNEKLFF. This chain uses TRBV28 with TRBJ1-4; 8 bases match TRBD1. The CDR3 is made up of 18 amino acids. With 4 bases clipped from V and 1 base from J, the junction kept 11 bases outside the gene matches. Germline V gene lookup returns CDR1 MDHEN and CDR2 SYDVKM.